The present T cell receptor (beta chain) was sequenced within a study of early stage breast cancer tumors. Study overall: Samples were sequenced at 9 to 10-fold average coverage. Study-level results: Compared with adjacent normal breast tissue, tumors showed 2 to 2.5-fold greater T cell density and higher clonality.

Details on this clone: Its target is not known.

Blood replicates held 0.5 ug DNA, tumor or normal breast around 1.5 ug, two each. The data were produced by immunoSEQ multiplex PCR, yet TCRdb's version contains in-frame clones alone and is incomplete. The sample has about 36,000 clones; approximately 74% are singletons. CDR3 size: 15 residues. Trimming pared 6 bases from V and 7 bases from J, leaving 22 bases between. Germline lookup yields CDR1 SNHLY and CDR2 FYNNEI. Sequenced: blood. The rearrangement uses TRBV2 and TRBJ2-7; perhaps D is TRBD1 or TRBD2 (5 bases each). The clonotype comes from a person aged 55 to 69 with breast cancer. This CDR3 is CASRNSMGSGGEQYF. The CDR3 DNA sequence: TGTGCCAGCAGAAACTCTATGGGGTCTGGGGGTGAGCAGTACTTC.